Following are 4 T cell receptor beta chains from one sample sequenced in a study of T cells in Graves' hyperthyroidism and ophthalmopathy. Amplification of TCR beta CDR3 regions was performed using RNA transcripts as template. The HTBI primer set drove a first-round RT-PCR of the TCR CDR3. Each CDR3 protein is one row after TCRdb ran MiXCR on the multiplex PCR reads. Of some 560,000 distinct CDR3 sequences detected, roughly 15% appear once; the ten largest clones hold around 14%. The sequencing input was blood. These receptors all stem from a woman aged 40 to 50 with Graves' hyperthyroidism.

This chain connects TRBV24-1 to TRBJ2-1; D remains unclear. This CDR3 comprises 14 residues. The V end lost 0 bases, the J end lost 5 bases, and 7 bases lay between the germline ends. Germline V gene lookup returns CDR1 KGHDR and CDR2 SFDVKD. The CDR3 nucleotides are TGTGCCACCAGTGATTTGAGGACGGACAATGAGCAGTTCTTC. Translating gives CATSDLRTDNEQFF.

The rearrangement uses TRBV6-4 and TRBJ2-1, with D maybe TRBD1 (6 bases). CDR1 and CDR2 (germline): MRHNA, SNTAGT. The CDR3 is made up of 16 amino acids. Trimming shortened V by 6 bases and J by 7 bases, and 22 bases separated the two germline ends. CDR3 sequence reads: CASSPNRDILGNEQFF. The CDR3 DNA is TGTGCCAGCAGCCCTAACCGGGACATCTTGGGGAATGAGCAGTTCTTC.

This clonotype occurred once. This sequence joins TRBV12-3 or TRBV12-4 and TRBJ2-3, with no clear D. V dropped 3 bases and J dropped 6 bases, with 13 bases sitting between them. CDR3 size: 14 residues. The CDR3 bases are TGTGCCAGCAGTTTCAAGGGTCGTTGGGATACGCAGTATTTT. Protein sequence: CASSFKGRWDTQYF.

This clonotype was observed a handful of times. The genes are TRBV19 and TRBJ2-2; no definite D call. CDR3 length: 15 residues. Per germline, CDR1 LNHDA and CDR2 SQIVND (reference sequence). Trimming took off 7 bases at V and 0 bases at J, with 12 bases between the two ends. The CDR3 protein is CASTLHVPNTGELFF. The CDR3 nucleotides are TGTGCCAGTACTCTTCACGTACCGAACACCGGGGAGCTGTTTTTT. The variable domain in full, completed from reference TRBV19 and TRBJ2-2, reads DGGITQSPKYLFRKEGQNVTLSCEQNLNHDAMYWYRQDPGQGLRLIYYSQIVNDFQKGDIAEGYSVSREKKESFPLTVTSAQKNPTAFYLCASTLHVPNTGELFFGEGSRLTVL.